The clone carrying this TCR beta chain was seen repeatedly, ten times or more. Antigen specificity is unknown. In TCRdb, the RACE reads were re-called with MiXCR into one record per CDR3 protein. The data contain about 82,000 distinct CDR3 sequences, over 9.5% of them singletons. The CDR3 spans 13 residues. With V trimmed by 3 bases and J by 7 bases, 3 bases remained unmatched. The germline V gene encodes CDR1 LGHDT and CDR2 YNNKEL (reference sequence). This sample stems from a study of human T cells and chemical hapten exposure. General study findings and limits: Expanded TCRs showed more large CDR3 clusters than pre-sensitization or healthy control sets.

Time point noted: patch test 2, 6 weeks after DPC sensitization. Treatment indicated: therapeutic diphenylcyclopropenone sensitization with weekly scalp DPC. The sample here was whole blood, taken in connection with sensitization to the hapten diphenylcyclopropenone (DPC). The chain carries TRBV3-1 and TRBJ2-1; 7 bases map to TRBD2. This TCR was recovered from a woman between 45 and 65 years old with alopecia areata. Some clones in this sample may be carry-over from other donors' samples. CDR3 bases: TGTGCCAGCAGCCAGCGCGGGAGTAATGAGCAGTTCTTC. This codes for CASSQRGSNEQFF.